These 9 T cell receptor beta chains share one sample of origin, sequenced in a study of blood T cell repertoires in COVID-19. The repertoire was sequenced with immunoSEQ multiplex PCR; TCRdb's copy has only in-frame clones and lacks some. The data contain tens of thousands of clones, more than 60% of them singletons. Source material: peripheral blood. Receptor source: a human donor in a cohort sampled during active COVID-19.

V and J are TRBV25-1 and TRBJ1-6, with D perhaps matching TRBD1 (6 bases). Germline values: CDR1 MGHDK, CDR2 SYGVNS. Deletions cut 6 bases from V and 9 bases from J, with 15 bases between. CDR3 size: 14 residues. The CDR3 sequence is CASREGLGGSPLHF. CDR3 DNA sequence: TGTGCCAGCAGAGAGGGGCTAGGGGGTTCACCCCTCCACTTT.

The chain is built from TRBV5-1 and TRBJ2-7, with 9 bases that match TRBD1. From germline, CDR1 is SGHRS and CDR2 YFSETQ. V shed 4 bases and J 3 bases; nucleotides not matched to a gene: 8. The CDR3 runs 15 residues. DNA of the CDR3: TGCGCCAGCAGCCGGTCACGGACAGGGGACTACGAGCAGTACTTC. Protein: CASSRSRTGDYEQYF.

This clone was seen only a few times. The V gene is TRBV28, the J gene TRBJ1-1; D unresolved. Germline V gene sequence: CDR1 MDHEN, CDR2 SYDVKM. V was pared by 2 bases and J by 0 bases, with 7 bases between. The CDR3 totals 14 residues. CDR3 loop: CASSLIGVNTEAFF. The CDR3 nucleotides read TGTGCCAGCAGTTTAATCGGTGTGAACACTGAAGCTTTCTTT.

The genes are TRBV28 and TRBJ1-6, with TRBD1 as a possible D gene (6 bases). Looked up from germline, CDR1 is MDHEN and CDR2 is SYDVKM. V lost 7 bases, J lost 6 bases, and 10 bases lay in between. The CDR3 totals 13 residues. CDR3 region: CASNDRSNSPLHF. The DNA for the CDR3 is TGTGCCAGCAATGACAGGAGTAATTCACCCCTCCACTTT.

The chain carries TRBV5-8 and TRBJ2-2; tentatively, D is TRBD1 (5 bases). Per germline, CDR1 SGHTS and CDR2 YDEGEE. V was shortened by 5 bases and J by 3 bases, with 17 bases between the two germline ends. The CDR3 runs to 16 residues. CDR3 loop: CASRSPLGLYTGELFF. CDR3 coding DNA: TGTGCCAGCAGGTCCCCGTTGGGGCTTTACACCGGGGAGCTGTTTTTT.

This rearrangement joins TRBV5-5 to TRBJ1-5, with TRBD1 as a possible D gene (5 bases). This CDR3 is built from 14 residues. Between the trimmed V and J ends, which lost 3 bases and 10 bases, there was a span of 17 bases. The germline V gene has CDR1 SGHKS and CDR2 YYEKEE (reference sequence). This chain's CDR3 is CASSSTAGGGPQHF. In nucleotides, the CDR3 is TGTGCCAGCAGCTCGACGGCGGGGGGTGGACCCCAGCATTTT. The full variable domain, its missing parts supplied by reference TRBV5-5 and TRBJ1-5, is DAGVTQSPTHLIKTRGQQVTLRCSPISGHKSVSWYQQVLGQGPQFIFQYYEKEERGRGNFPDRFSARQFPNYSSELNVNALLLGDSALYLCASSSTAGGGPQHFGDGTRLSIL.

This clone was seen only a few times. CDR3 loop: CASSTGLKIGAGELFF. The CDR3 bases are TGTGCCAGCAGTACCGGACTGAAGATTGGCGCCGGGGAGCTGTTTTTT. The gene calls are TRBV27 and TRBJ2-2, with D perhaps TRBD2 (5 bases). Trimming removed 5 bases from V and 6 bases from J, with 19 bases in between. CDR1 MNHEY and CDR2 SMNVEV come from the germline V gene (reference sequence). The CDR3 is 16 amino acids.

The J gene is TRBJ2-1, the V gene TRBV28; 7 bases match TRBD2. The V gene end was trimmed by 5 bases and the J gene end by 9 bases; junction bases not matched to a gene: 16. CDR3 size: 16 residues. Looked up from germline, CDR1 is MDHEN and CDR2 is SYDVKM. CDR3 sequence: CASSTPGTKAVGEQFF. DNA for the CDR3: TGTGCCAGCAGTACGCCGGGGACTAAGGCCGTTGGTGAGCAGTTCTTC.

V usage is TRBV11-2 and J usage is TRBJ2-3; possible D gene TRBD1, 6 bases. This CDR3 region has 15 residues. The germline V and J ends were trimmed by 5 bases and 2 bases, with 14 bases remaining between them. The germline CDR1 and CDR2 sequences are SGHAT and FQNNGV. CDR3 nucleotide sequence: TGTGCCAGCAGCAAACAGGGCCTTGACACAGATACGCAGTATTTT. Its protein product is CASSKQGLDTDTQYF.